This is a list of T cell receptor beta chains from one sample in a study of blood T cell repertoires in COVID-19. The data were produced by immunoSEQ multiplex PCR, yet TCRdb's version contains in-frame clones alone and is incomplete. Of 350,000 to 450,000 clones in the sample, around 90% were seen once. Sample: peripheral blood. These receptors were collected from a man between 35 and 55 years old with acute or convalescent COVID-19. CDR3s include the opening cysteine and the closing phenylalanine or tryptophan. A D gene is named only where the DNA matches it firmly. The size of a clone is reported for some rows only, either as once, few or many, or as a class for expanded clones.

D gene: .; clone size: .; J gene: TRBJ1-1; V gene: TRBV4-2; CDR3 length: 17; CDR3 DNA: TGTGCCAGCAGCCAAGATGATTGGACAGCAATGAACACTGAAGCTTTCTTT; CDR3 protein: CASSQDDWTAMNTEAFF
D gene: .; clone size: .; J gene: TRBJ1-5; V gene: TRBV4-2; CDR3 length: 16; CDR3 DNA: TGTGCCAGCAGCCAACAGATTTCCGAGGGAGAACAGCCCCAGCATTTT; CDR3 protein: CASSQQISEGEQPQHF
D gene: .; clone size: .; J gene: TRBJ1-2; V gene: TRBV14; CDR3 length: 16; CDR3 DNA: TGTGCCAGCAGCCAAGACCTGGCCTTGCCTCCCTATGGCTACACCTTC; CDR3 protein: CASSQDLALPPYGYTF
D gene: .; clone size: .; J gene: TRBJ2-5; V gene: TRBV13; CDR3 length: 14; CDR3 DNA: TGTGCCAGCAGCTCCAGATTGCTCCAAGAGACCCAGTACTTC; CDR3 protein: CASSSRLLQETQYF
D gene: TRBD1; clone size: .; J gene: TRBJ2-7; V gene: TRBV5-1; CDR3 length: 14; CDR3 DNA: TGCGCCAGCAGCCTCCGGACAGGGGACTACGAGCAGTACTTC; CDR3 protein: CASSLRTGDYEQYF
D gene: .; clone size: .; J gene: TRBJ2-1; V gene: TRBV2; CDR3 length: 14; CDR3 DNA: TGTGCCAGCAGTCCCTCGAGGACTAAGTATGAGCAGTTCTTC; CDR3 protein: CASSPSRTKYEQFF
D gene: TRBD1; clone size: .; J gene: TRBJ1-2; V gene: TRBV27; CDR3 length: 13; CDR3 DNA: TGTGCCAGCAGTTTAACAGGGGGCTCTGGCTACACCTTC; CDR3 protein: CASSLTGGSGYTF
D gene: TRBD2; clone size: .; J gene: TRBJ2-5; V gene: TRBV5-4; CDR3 length: 15; CDR3 DNA: TGTGCCAGCAGCTTGGGACGGGGGGTCCAAGAGACCCAGTACTTC; CDR3 protein: CASSLGRGVQETQYF
D gene: .; clone size: once; J gene: TRBJ2-7; V gene: TRBV18; CDR3 length: 14; CDR3 DNA: TGTGCCAGCTCATTCGGACAGCCCGCTAGCGAGCAGTACTTC; CDR3 protein: CASSFGQPASEQYF
D gene: .; clone size: .; J gene: TRBJ2-7; V gene: TRBV5-1; CDR3 length: 15; CDR3 DNA: TGCGCCAGCAGCTTAATTCCGGAGAGCTCCTACGAGCAGTACTTC; CDR3 protein: CASSLIPESSYEQYF
D gene: TRBD1; clone size: .; J gene: TRBJ1-2; V gene: TRBV4-2; CDR3 length: 15; CDR3 DNA: TGTGCCAGCAGCCAAGACGGACAGGGAGACTATGGCTACACCTTC; CDR3 protein: CASSQDGQGDYGYTF
D gene: .; clone size: .; J gene: TRBJ2-4; V gene: TRBV9; CDR3 length: 13; CDR3 DNA: TGTGCCAGCAGCGTAGCACAGGAAAACATTCAGTACTTC; CDR3 protein: CASSVAQENIQYF
D gene: .; clone size: .; J gene: TRBJ1-6; V gene: TRBV28; CDR3 length: 11; CDR3 DNA: TGTGCCAGCAGTTCCACTCAGGGGACACACTTT; CDR3 protein: CASSSTQGTHF
D gene: .; clone size: .; J gene: TRBJ1-3; V gene: TRBV2; CDR3 length: 15; CDR3 DNA: TGTGCCAGCAGAACAGTTCTCAGCTCTGGAAACACCATATATTTT; CDR3 protein: CASRTVLSSGNTIYF
D gene: TRBD1; clone size: .; J gene: TRBJ2-5; V gene: TRBV10-1; CDR3 length: 16; CDR3 DNA: TGCGCCAGCAGTGCCGGGACAGGGGGGGGCCAAGAGACCCAGTACTTC; CDR3 protein: CASSAGTGGGQETQYF
D gene: TRBD1; clone size: once; J gene: TRBJ1-1; V gene: TRBV24-1; CDR3 length: 16; CDR3 DNA: TGTGCCACCAGTGATGGGACAGGGGGCTCCGGCACTGAAGCTTTCTTT; CDR3 protein: CATSDGTGGSGTEAFF
D gene: .; clone size: .; J gene: TRBJ2-2; V gene: TRBV30; CDR3 length: 13; CDR3 DNA: TGTGCCTGGAGGCACAGGAGCACCGGGGAGCTGTTTTTT; CDR3 protein: CAWRHRSTGELFF
D gene: .; clone size: .; J gene: TRBJ1-2; V gene: TRBV28; CDR3 length: 15; CDR3 DNA: TGTGCCAGCAGTTTTGAGGGGGATTTTCAATATGGCTACACCTTC; CDR3 protein: CASSFEGDFQYGYTF
D gene: TRBD2; clone size: .; J gene: TRBJ2-2; V gene: TRBV27; CDR3 length: 20; CDR3 DNA: TGTGCCAGCAGTTTTAGCGGGAATGAATACGGGTCGGCGAACACCGGGGAGCTGTTTTTT; CDR3 protein: CASSFSGNEYGSANTGELFF
D gene: .; clone size: once; J gene: TRBJ2-3; V gene: TRBV27; CDR3 length: 15; CDR3 DNA: TGTGCCAGCAGTATCCATCGGGTCCGCACAGATACGCAGTATTTT; CDR3 protein: CASSIHRVRTDTQYF
D gene: .; clone size: .; J gene: TRBJ1-1; V gene: TRBV7-3; CDR3 length: 12; CDR3 DNA: TGTGCCAGCAGCTCGCGACAGCCAGAAGCTTTCTTT; CDR3 protein: CASSSRQPEAFF
D gene: .; clone size: .; J gene: TRBJ2-7; V gene: TRBV27; CDR3 length: 14; CDR3 DNA: TGTGCCAGCAGTGTTAGTAGTTGGGGAGGCGAGCAGTACTTC; CDR3 protein: CASSVSSWGGEQYF
D gene: .; clone size: .; J gene: TRBJ1-6; V gene: TRBV5-5; CDR3 length: 17; CDR3 DNA: TGTGCCACTTCCGAAACGCGGGGGGTTCCCTATAATTCACCCCTCCACTTT; CDR3 protein: CATSETRGVPYNSPLHF
D gene: .; clone size: .; J gene: TRBJ2-3; V gene: TRBV7-9; CDR3 length: 13; CDR3 DNA: TGTGCCAGCAGCAACTACGGCACAGATACGCAGTATTTT; CDR3 protein: CASSNYGTDTQYF
D gene: TRBD1; clone size: .; J gene: TRBJ2-7; V gene: TRBV7-6; CDR3 length: 15; CDR3 DNA: TGTGCCAGCAGCATCAACAGGGGACCCTCCTACGAGCAGTACTTC; CDR3 protein: CASSINRGPSYEQYF
D gene: TRBD2; clone size: .; J gene: TRBJ2-1; V gene: TRBV4-2; CDR3 length: 17; CDR3 DNA: TGTGCCAGCAGCCAATCCGGGGGGGCGGGATGGAACAATGAGCAGTTCTTC; CDR3 protein: CASSQSGGAGWNNEQFF
D gene: .; clone size: .; J gene: TRBJ2-7; V gene: TRBV20-1; CDR3 length: 11; CDR3 DNA: TGCAGTGCCACTTCAGGGGTCGAGCAGTACTTC; CDR3 protein: CSATSGVEQYF
D gene: TRBD2; clone size: once; J gene: TRBJ2-1; V gene: TRBV4-1; CDR3 length: 15; CDR3 DNA: TGCGCCAGCAGCCGAGGGGGACTAGCGGGAGATGAGCAGTTCTTC; CDR3 protein: CASSRGGLAGDEQFF
D gene: TRBD1; clone size: few; J gene: TRBJ1-6; V gene: TRBV6-5; CDR3 length: 16; CDR3 DNA: TGTGCCAGCAGTTACTCAAGGACAGGGTATAATTCACCCCTCCACTTT; CDR3 protein: CASSYSRTGYNSPLHF
D gene: TRBD1; clone size: .; J gene: TRBJ2-5; V gene: TRBV19; CDR3 length: 15; CDR3 DNA: TGTGCCAGTAGCATCAGGCAGGGGGTACAAGAGACCCAGTACTTC; CDR3 protein: CASSIRQGVQETQYF
D gene: .; clone size: .; J gene: TRBJ2-1; V gene: TRBV28; CDR3 length: 14; CDR3 DNA: TGTGCCAGCAGTCTCAGACTATCCTACAATGAGCAGTTCTTC; CDR3 protein: CASSLRLSYNEQFF
D gene: .; clone size: .; J gene: TRBJ2-7; V gene: TRBV29-1; CDR3 length: 13; CDR3 DNA: TGCAGCGGTGCTGGCGAGGGATCCTACGAGCAGTACTTC; CDR3 protein: CSGAGEGSYEQYF
D gene: TRBD1; clone size: .; J gene: TRBJ1-6; V gene: TRBV28; CDR3 length: 15; CDR3 DNA: TGTGCCACCCGGACAGGAAGTCTTTATAATTCACCCCTCCACTTT; CDR3 protein: CATRTGSLYNSPLHF
D gene: TRBD1; clone size: .; J gene: TRBJ1-6; V gene: TRBV13; CDR3 length: 16; CDR3 DNA: TGTGCCAGCTCGAACACGGGACAGTTAATAAATTCACCCCTCCACTTT; CDR3 protein: CASSNTGQLINSPLHF
D gene: TRBD2; clone size: .; J gene: TRBJ2-1; V gene: TRBV11-2; CDR3 length: 15; CDR3 DNA: TGTGCCAGCAGCCTAAGAGGAGTAGCGGGAACTGAGCAGTTCTTC; CDR3 protein: CASSLRGVAGTEQFF
D gene: .; clone size: .; J gene: TRBJ2-2; V gene: TRBV5-4; CDR3 length: 15; CDR3 DNA: TGTGCCAGCAGCTCCCACGACTTGAACACCGGGGAGCTGTTTTTT; CDR3 protein: CASSSHDLNTGELFF
D gene: .; clone size: .; J gene: TRBJ1-2; V gene: TRBV3-1/TRBV3-2; CDR3 length: 13; CDR3 DNA: TGTGCCAGCAGCAGAGGGAGCAGCTATGGCTACACCTTC; CDR3 protein: CASSRGSSYGYTF
D gene: .; clone size: .; J gene: TRBJ1-4; V gene: TRBV28; CDR3 length: 12; CDR3 DNA: TGTGCCAGCAGTACCGGTCGGAGGGGACCGTTTTTT; CDR3 protein: CASSTGRRGPFF
D gene: TRBD1; clone size: once; J gene: TRBJ2-2; V gene: TRBV5-1; CDR3 length: 18; CDR3 DNA: TGCGCCAGCAGCTGGGGGACAGGGGGCTCCCTAGGCACCGGGGAGCTGTTTTTT; CDR3 protein: CASSWGTGGSLGTGELFF
D gene: TRBD2; clone size: .; J gene: TRBJ2-5; V gene: TRBV6-1; CDR3 length: 16; CDR3 DNA: TGTGCCAGCAGTGAGCTCACCGTAGCGGGGGAAGAGACCCAGTACTTC; CDR3 protein: CASSELTVAGEETQYF
D gene: TRBD1; clone size: few; J gene: TRBJ1-5; V gene: TRBV2; CDR3 length: 15; CDR3 DNA: TGTGCCAGCAAAACCTTTACAGGGGGGAATCAGCCCCAGCATTTT; CDR3 protein: CASKTFTGGNQPQHF
D gene: .; clone size: .; J gene: TRBJ2-7; V gene: TRBV4-2; CDR3 length: 15; CDR3 DNA: TGTGCCAGCAGCCAAGCCGTCTTTAGAGGCTACGAGCAGTACTTC; CDR3 protein: CASSQAVFRGYEQYF
D gene: .; clone size: .; J gene: TRBJ1-3; V gene: TRBV6-2/TRBV6-3; CDR3 length: 16; CDR3 DNA: TGTGCCAGCAGCACCCCGAGGACAGTCGGTGGAAACACCATATATTTT; CDR3 protein: CASSTPRTVGGNTIYF
D gene: .; clone size: few; J gene: TRBJ2-7; V gene: TRBV11-2; CDR3 length: 15; CDR3 DNA: TGTGCCAGCAGCTTAGGGGCAGGGATCATGTACGAGCAGTACTTC; CDR3 protein: CASSLGAGIMYEQYF
D gene: TRBD1; clone size: .; J gene: TRBJ2-7; V gene: TRBV5-1; CDR3 length: 15; CDR3 DNA: TGCGCCAGCAGCTCATCGGGACAGGGTTACTACGAGCAGTACTTC; CDR3 protein: CASSSSGQGYYEQYF
D gene: .; clone size: .; J gene: TRBJ2-3; V gene: TRBV19; CDR3 length: 12; CDR3 DNA: TGTGCCAGTAGTCACAGCCGGGATACGCAGTATTTT; CDR3 protein: CASSHSRDTQYF
D gene: .; clone size: .; J gene: TRBJ1-4; V gene: TRBV9; CDR3 length: 14; CDR3 DNA: TGTGCCAGCAGCGTAGATAGTAATAATGAAAAACTGTTTTTT; CDR3 protein: CASSVDSNNEKLFF
D gene: .; clone size: .; J gene: TRBJ1-1; V gene: TRBV3-1/TRBV3-2; CDR3 length: 14; CDR3 DNA: TGTGCCAGCAGCCAACTTGACAGGCGCACTGAAGCTTTCTTT; CDR3 protein: CASSQLDRRTEAFF
D gene: .; clone size: .; J gene: TRBJ2-5; V gene: TRBV7-3; CDR3 length: 15; CDR3 DNA: TGTGCCAGCAGCTTATCCGGACATAGCCAAGAGACCCAGTACTTC; CDR3 protein: CASSLSGHSQETQYF
D gene: .; clone size: .; J gene: TRBJ1-3; V gene: TRBV2; CDR3 length: 18; CDR3 DNA: TGTGCCAGCAGTGAACGATATGGGAGGGACGGGGCTGGAAACACCATATATTTT; CDR3 protein: CASSERYGRDGAGNTIYF
D gene: .; clone size: .; J gene: TRBJ2-2; V gene: TRBV27; CDR3 length: 15; CDR3 DNA: TGTGCCAGCAGTTCGGCGGGACCTAACACCGGGGAGCTGTTTTTT; CDR3 protein: CASSSAGPNTGELFF
D gene: .; clone size: .; J gene: TRBJ2-7; V gene: TRBV27; CDR3 length: 16; CDR3 DNA: TGTGCCAGCGGTCCGGACTCGTTGTTAGGAATCTACGAGCAGTACTTC; CDR3 protein: CASGPDSLLGIYEQYF
D gene: TRBD1; clone size: .; J gene: TRBJ2-3; V gene: TRBV7-2; CDR3 length: 15; CDR3 DNA: TGTGCCAGCAGCTTGGACAGGGGGAACACAGATACGCAGTATTTT; CDR3 protein: CASSLDRGNTDTQYF
D gene: .; clone size: .; J gene: TRBJ1-3; V gene: TRBV11-1; CDR3 length: 13; CDR3 DNA: TGTGCCAGCAGCTTAGCCCGGCGGAACACCATATATTTT; CDR3 protein: CASSLARRNTIYF